This record concerns one TCR beta chain sequence. Antigen: not known. Additional DNA sequences in this sample encode the identical CDR3. This sample was taken from a study of cytomegalovirus exposure and HLA in healthy donors. 60 Vbeta and 13 Jbeta primers were used in PCR. The table came from immunoSEQ multiplex PCR; TCRdb's copy has only in-frame clones and leaves some out. The sample lists roughly 69,000 clones, roughly three quarters occurring once. Overall study results and limits: Most of the CMV-associated TCR beta chains (in a later analysis) appeared to be HLA-restricted.

The V gene end was trimmed by 0 bases and the J gene end by 6 bases; junction bases not matched to a gene: 2. There are 15 residues in the CDR3. Germline V gene lookup returns CDR1 LNHNV and CDR2 YYDKDF (reference sequence). The clonotype was recovered from a man younger than 35 in good health and CMV-seronegative. The material sequenced was PBMCs. The chain couples TRBV15 to TRBJ2-3; TRBD2 matches 11 bases. DNA for the CDR3: TGTGCCACCAGCAGAGAGGTAGCGGGGGGGGATACGCAGTATTTT. Residues: CATSREVAGGDTQYF.